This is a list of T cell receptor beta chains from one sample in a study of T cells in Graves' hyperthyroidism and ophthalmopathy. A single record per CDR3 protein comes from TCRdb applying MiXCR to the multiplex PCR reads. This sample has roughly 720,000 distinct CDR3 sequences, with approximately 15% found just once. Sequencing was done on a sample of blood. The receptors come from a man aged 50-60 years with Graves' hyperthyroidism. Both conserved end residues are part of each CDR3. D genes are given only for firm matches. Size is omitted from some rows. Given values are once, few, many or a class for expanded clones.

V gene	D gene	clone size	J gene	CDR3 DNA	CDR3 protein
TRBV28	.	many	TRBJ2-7	TGTGCCAGCAGTTTATCCACTGGCCCCTCCTACGAGCAGTACTTC	CASSLSTGPSYEQYF
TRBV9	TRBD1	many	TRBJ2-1	TGTGCCAGCAGCGGGGGGGACAGGGGCGGTTACAATGAGCAGTTCTTC	CASSGGDRGGYNEQFF
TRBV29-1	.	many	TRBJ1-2	TGCAGCGCCAGGGGAGCTTCGGTTCGTGGCTACACCTTC	CSARGASVRGYTF
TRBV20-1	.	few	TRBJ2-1	TGCAGTGCCTCAGGTGGGTTCAGCCATGAGCAGTTCTTC	CSASGGFSHEQFF
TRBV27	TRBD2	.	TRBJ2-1	TGTGCCAGCAGTGCCCTAGCGGGAGACTACAATGAGCAGTTCTTC	CASSALAGDYNEQFF
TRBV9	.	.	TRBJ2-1	TGTGCCAGCAGCGTAGGTTCGACAGGCCCGGGCAATGAGCAGTTCTTC	CASSVGSTGPGNEQFF
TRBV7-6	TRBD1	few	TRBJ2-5	TGTGCCAGCAGTCTTACGGGGGGACAGGGGGTTCCGCAGACCCAGTACTTC	CASSLTGGQGVPQTQYF
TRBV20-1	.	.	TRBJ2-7	TGCAGTGCTAGAGATCTCGGCACCACCTACGAGCAGTACTTC	CSARDLGTTYEQYF
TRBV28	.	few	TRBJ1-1	TGTGCCAGCAGTTTTGGGGGGCCCGACACTGAAGCTTTCTTT	CASSFGGPDTEAFF
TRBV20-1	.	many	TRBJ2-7	TGCAGTGCTAGGGAAACTCGTTCTGGCGAGCAGTACTTC	CSARETRSGEQYF
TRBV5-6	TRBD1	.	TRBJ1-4	TGTGCCAGCAGCTCCAGGGGGCGTGAAGAAAAACTGTTTTTT	CASSSRGREEKLFF
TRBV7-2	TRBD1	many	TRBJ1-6	TGTGCCAGCAGTTTTTTATATGCCGGACAGGGGCCGAATTCACCCCTCCACTTT	CASSFLYAGQGPNSPLHF
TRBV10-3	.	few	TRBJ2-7	TGTGCCATCAGTGAGTCCACCGCCTACGAGCAGTACTTC	CAISESTAYEQYF
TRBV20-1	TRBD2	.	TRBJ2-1	TGCAGTGCTGCCAGGCGGCTAGCGGGAGGTAATGAGCAGTTCTTC	CSAARRLAGGNEQFF
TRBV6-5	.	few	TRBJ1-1	TGTGCCAGCAGTTACAACTCGAGGACTGAAGCTTTCTTT	CASSYNSRTEAFF
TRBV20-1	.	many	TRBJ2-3	TGCAGTGCTAGAGAACCTACTAGCAGGGGCACAGATACGCAGTATTTT	CSAREPTSRGTDTQYF
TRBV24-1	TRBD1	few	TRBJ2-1	TGTGCCACCAGTGATGTGCCGGGACAGGGTTACAATGAGCAGTTCTTC	CATSDVPGQGYNEQFF
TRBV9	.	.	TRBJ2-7	TGTGCCAGCAGCGTAGATCCCAGTCCCTACGAGCAGTACTTC	CASSVDPSPYEQYF
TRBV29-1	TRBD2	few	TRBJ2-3	TGCAGCGTTGATGCTAGCGGGAGGAGGGTGGATACGCAGTATTTT	CSVDASGRRVDTQYF
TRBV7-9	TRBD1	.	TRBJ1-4	TGTGCCAGCAGCTTTACAGGGGCAACTAATGAAAAACTGTTTTTT	CASSFTGATNEKLFF
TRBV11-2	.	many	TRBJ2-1	TGTGCCAGCAGCTCCGCCCGGGACCGGAGCTCCTACAATGAGCAGTTCTTC	CASSSARDRSSYNEQFF
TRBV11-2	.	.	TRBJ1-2	TGTGCCAGCAGCGGACGGACAGCGAACTATGGCTACACCTTC	CASSGRTANYGYTF
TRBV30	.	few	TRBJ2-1	TGTGCCTGGAGCCTTGCGGGAGAGCAGTTCTTC	CAWSLAGEQFF